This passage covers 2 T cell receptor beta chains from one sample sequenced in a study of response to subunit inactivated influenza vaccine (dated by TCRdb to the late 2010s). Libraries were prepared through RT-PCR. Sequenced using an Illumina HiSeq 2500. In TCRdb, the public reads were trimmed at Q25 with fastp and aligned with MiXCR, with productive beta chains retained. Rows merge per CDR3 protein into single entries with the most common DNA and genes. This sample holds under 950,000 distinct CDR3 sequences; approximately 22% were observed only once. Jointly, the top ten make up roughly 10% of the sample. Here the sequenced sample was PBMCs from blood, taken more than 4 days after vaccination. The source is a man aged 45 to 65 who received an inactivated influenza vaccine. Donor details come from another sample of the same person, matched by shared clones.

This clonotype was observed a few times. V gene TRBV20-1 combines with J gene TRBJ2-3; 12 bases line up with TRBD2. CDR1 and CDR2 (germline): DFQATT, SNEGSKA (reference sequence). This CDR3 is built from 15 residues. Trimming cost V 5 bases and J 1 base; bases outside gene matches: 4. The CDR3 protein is CSAPSGGAGTDTQYF. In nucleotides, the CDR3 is TGCAGTGCTCCTAGCGGGGGGGCCGGCACAGATACGCAGTATTTT.

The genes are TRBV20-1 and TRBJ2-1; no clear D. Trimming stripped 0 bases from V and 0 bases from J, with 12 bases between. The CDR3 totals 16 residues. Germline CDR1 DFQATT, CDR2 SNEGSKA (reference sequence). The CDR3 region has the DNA TGCAGTGCTAGAGATTTACAATCCGGCTCCTACAATGAGCAGTTCTTC. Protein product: CSARDLQSGSYNEQFF.